This note documents a single TCR beta chain sequence. Trimming took off 2 bases at V and 0 bases at J, with 11 bases between the two ends. Per germline, CDR1 SNHLY and CDR2 FYNNEI. The CDR3 runs to 15 residues. This entry belongs to a study of blood T cell repertoires in COVID-19. Per the original data handling: Estimation of nucleated cell counts relied on the amplification of reference gene primers. Profiling relied on immunoSEQ multiplex PCR, and the TCRdb table lists in-frame clones only, not all of them. The V and J calls and clone size were taken over from that table, and D and trimming were inferred from the DNA. The sample lists about 200,000 clones; about 90% were seen once.

This clonotype originated in a woman in her 70s with acute or convalescent COVID-19. The gene calls are TRBV2 and TRBJ2-7, with TRBD2 as a possible D gene (6 bases). Sequences were obtained from peripheral blood. The CDR3 coding sequence is TGTGCCAGCAGTGAAACGGGGGTGGGCTCCTACGAGCAGTACTTC. Encoded protein: CASSETGVGSYEQYF. Full variable domain (remainder filled in from reference TRBV2 and TRBJ2-7): EPEVTQTPSHQVTQMGQEVILRCVPISNHLYFYWYRQILGQKVEFLVSFYNNEISEKSEIFDDQFSVERPDGSNFTLKIRSTKLEDSAMYFCASSETGVGSYEQYFGPGTRLTVT.